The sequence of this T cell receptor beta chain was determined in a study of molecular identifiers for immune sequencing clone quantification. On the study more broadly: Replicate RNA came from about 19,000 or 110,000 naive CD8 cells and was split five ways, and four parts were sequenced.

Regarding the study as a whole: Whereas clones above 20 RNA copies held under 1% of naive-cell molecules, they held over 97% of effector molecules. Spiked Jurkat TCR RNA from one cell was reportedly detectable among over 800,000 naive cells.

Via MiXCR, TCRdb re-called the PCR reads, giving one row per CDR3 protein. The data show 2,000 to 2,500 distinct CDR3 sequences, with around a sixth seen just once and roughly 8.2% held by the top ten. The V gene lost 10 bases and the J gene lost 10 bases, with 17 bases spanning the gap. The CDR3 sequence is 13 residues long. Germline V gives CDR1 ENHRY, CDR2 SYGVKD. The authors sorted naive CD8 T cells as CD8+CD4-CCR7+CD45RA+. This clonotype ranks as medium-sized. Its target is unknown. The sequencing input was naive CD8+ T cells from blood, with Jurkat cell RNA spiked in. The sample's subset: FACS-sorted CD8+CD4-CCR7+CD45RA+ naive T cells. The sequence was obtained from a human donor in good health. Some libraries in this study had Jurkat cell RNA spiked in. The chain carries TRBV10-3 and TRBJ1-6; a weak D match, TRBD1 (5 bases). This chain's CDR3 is CATLGGFGSPLHF. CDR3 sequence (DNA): TGTGCCACACTGGGGGGGTTTGGATCACCCCTCCACTTT.